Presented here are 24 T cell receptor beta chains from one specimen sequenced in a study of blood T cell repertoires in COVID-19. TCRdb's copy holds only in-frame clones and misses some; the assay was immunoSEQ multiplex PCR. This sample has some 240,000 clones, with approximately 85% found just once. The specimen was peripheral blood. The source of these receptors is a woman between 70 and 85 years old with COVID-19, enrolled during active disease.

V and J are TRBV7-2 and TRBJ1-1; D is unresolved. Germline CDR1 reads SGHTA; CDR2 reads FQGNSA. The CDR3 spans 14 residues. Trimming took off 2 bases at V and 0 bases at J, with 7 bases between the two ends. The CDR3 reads CASSLLSVNTEAFF. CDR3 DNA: TGTGCCAGCAGCTTACTCTCTGTGAACACTGAAGCTTTCTTT.

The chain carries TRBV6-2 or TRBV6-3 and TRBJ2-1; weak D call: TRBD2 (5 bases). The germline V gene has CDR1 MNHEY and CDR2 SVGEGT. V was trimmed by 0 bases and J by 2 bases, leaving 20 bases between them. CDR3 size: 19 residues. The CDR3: CASSYSIALAPPPYNEQFF. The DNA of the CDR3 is TGTGCCAGCAGTTACTCAATTGCGCTAGCCCCACCACCCTACAATGAGCAGTTCTTC.

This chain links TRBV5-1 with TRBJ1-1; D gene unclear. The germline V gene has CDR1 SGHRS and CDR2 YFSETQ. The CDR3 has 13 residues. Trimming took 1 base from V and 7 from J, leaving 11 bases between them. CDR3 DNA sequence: TGCGCCAGCAGCTTGCCCGGGAAAGGTGAAGCTTTCTTT. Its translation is CASSLPGKGEAFF.

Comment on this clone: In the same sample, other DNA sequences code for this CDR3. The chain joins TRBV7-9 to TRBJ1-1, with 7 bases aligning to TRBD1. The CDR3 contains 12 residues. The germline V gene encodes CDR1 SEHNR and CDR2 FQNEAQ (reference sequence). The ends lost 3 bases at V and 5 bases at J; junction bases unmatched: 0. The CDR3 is CASSLTGTEAFF. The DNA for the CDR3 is TGTGCCAGCAGCTTGACAGGGACTGAAGCTTTCTTT.

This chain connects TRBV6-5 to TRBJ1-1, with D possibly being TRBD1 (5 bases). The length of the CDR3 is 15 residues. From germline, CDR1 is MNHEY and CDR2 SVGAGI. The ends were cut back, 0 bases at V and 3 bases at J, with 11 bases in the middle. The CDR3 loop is CASSYSWGADTEAFF. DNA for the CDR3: TGTGCCAGCAGTTACTCGTGGGGCGCGGACACTGAAGCTTTCTTT.

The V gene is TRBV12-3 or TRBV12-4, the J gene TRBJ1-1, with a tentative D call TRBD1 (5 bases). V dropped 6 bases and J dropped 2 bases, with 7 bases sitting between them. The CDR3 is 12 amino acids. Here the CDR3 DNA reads TGTGCCAGCAGGGGGCAAAACACTGAAGCTTTCTTT. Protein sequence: CASRGQNTEAFF.

In DNA, the CDR3 is TGTGCCAGCAGCTTGGGGACAGTTTACGAGCAGTACTTC. Protein product: CASSLGTVYEQYF. The gene calls are TRBV5-5 and TRBJ2-7, with D maybe TRBD1 (6 bases). Germline V CDR1 and CDR2: SGHKS, YYEKEE (reference sequence). Trimming removed 0 bases from V and 4 bases from J, with 8 bases in between. This CDR3 has 13 residues.

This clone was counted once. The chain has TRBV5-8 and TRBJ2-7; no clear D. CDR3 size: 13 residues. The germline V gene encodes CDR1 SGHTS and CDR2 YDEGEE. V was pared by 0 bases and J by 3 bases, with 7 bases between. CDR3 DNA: TGTGCCAGCAGCTTGGCCCCCGGCTACGAGCAGTACTTC. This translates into CASSLAPGYEQYF. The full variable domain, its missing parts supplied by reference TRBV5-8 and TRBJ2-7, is EAGVTQSPTHLIKTRGQQATLRCSPISGHTSVYWYQQALGLGLQFLLWYDEGEERNRGNFPPRFSGRQFPNYSSELNVNALELEDSALYLCASSLAPGYEQYFGPGTRLTVT.

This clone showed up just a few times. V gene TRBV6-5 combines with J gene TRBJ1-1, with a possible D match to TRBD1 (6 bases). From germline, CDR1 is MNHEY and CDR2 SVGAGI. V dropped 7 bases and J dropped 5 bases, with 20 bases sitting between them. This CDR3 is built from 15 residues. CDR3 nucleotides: TGTGCCAGCAAGAAAAGGGGGGGCGCGGGGACTGAAGCTTTCTTT. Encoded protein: CASKKRGGAGTEAFF.

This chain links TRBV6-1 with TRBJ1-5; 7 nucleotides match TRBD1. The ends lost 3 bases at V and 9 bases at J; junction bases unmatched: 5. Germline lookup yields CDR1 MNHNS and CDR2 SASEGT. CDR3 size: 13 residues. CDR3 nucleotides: TGTGCCAGCAGTGATACAGGGGCAGGGCCCCAGCATTTT. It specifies CASSDTGAGPQHF.

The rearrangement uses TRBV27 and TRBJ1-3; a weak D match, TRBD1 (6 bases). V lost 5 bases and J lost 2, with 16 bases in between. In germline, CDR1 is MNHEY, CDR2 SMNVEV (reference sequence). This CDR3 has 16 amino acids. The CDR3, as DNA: TGTGCCAGCAGTGACACACAGGGTCTAGCTGGAAACACCATATATTTT. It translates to CASSDTQGLAGNTIYF.

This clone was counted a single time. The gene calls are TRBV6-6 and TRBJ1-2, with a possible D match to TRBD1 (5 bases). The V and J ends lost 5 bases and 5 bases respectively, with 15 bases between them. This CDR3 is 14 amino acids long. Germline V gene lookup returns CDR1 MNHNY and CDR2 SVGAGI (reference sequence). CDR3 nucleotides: TGTGCCAGCAGTCCCGGGGGAGGGGTATATGGCTACACCTTC. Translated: CASSPGGGVYGYTF.

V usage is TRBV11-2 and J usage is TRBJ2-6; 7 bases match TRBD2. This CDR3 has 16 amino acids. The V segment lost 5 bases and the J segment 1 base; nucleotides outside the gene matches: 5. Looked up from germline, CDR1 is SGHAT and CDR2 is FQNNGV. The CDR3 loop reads CASSVGLGSGANVLTF. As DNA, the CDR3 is TGTGCCAGCAGCGTCGGACTAGGGTCTGGGGCCAACGTCCTGACTTTC.

CDR3 residues: CASSSPGIAGVLDTQYF. CDR3 nucleotide sequence: TGTGCCAGTAGTTCGCCGGGGATAGCGGGAGTTTTAGATACGCAGTATTTT. The chain employs TRBV19 and TRBJ2-3; 9 nucleotides align to TRBD2. Trimming removed 5 bases from V and 5 bases from J; junction bases left unmatched: 14. Germline loops: CDR1 LNHDA, CDR2 SQIVND (reference sequence). This CDR3 comprises 17 residues.

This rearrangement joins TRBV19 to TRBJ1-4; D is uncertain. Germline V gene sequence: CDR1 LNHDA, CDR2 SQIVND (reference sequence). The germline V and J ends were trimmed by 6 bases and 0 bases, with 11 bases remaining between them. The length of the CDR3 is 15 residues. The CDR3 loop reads CASSSISATNEKLFF. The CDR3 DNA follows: TGTGCCAGTAGCAGTATCTCTGCAACTAATGAAAAACTGTTTTTT.

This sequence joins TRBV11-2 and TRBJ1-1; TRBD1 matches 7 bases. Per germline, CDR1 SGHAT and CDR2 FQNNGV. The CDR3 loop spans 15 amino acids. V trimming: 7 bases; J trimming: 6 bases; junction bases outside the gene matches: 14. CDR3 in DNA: TGTGCCAGCATCCAACACGACAGGGTCGTTGCTGAAGCTTTCTTT. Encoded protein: CASIQHDRVVAEAFF.

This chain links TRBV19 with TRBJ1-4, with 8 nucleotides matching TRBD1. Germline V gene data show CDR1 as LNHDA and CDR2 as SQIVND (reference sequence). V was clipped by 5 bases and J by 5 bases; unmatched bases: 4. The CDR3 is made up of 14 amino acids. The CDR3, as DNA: TGTGCCAGTAGTCTAACAGGGGGGAATGAAAAACTGTTTTTT. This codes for CASSLTGGNEKLFF.

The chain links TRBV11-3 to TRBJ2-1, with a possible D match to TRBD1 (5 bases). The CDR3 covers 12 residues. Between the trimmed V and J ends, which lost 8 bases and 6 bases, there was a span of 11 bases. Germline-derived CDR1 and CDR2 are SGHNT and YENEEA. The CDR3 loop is CASGFDSNEQFF. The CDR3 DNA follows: TGTGCCAGCGGATTCGACAGCAATGAGCAGTTCTTC. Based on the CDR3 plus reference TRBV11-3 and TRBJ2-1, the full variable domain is EAGVVQSPRYKIIEKKQPVAFWCNPISGHNTLYWYLQNLGQGPELLIRYENEEAVDDSQLPKDRFSAERLKGVDSTLKIQPAELGDSAVYLCASGFDSNEQFFGPGTRLTVL.

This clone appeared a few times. The CDR3 DNA follows: TGCGCCAGCAGCTTCTTTACAGGGGGCTCCTATAATTCACCCCTCCACTTT. This gives the protein CASSFFTGGSYNSPLHF. The genes are TRBV5-1 and TRBJ1-6; 8 nucleotides align to TRBD1. CDR1 SGHRS and CDR2 YFSETQ come from the germline V gene. V was pared by 2 bases and J by 0 bases, with 4 bases of the junction left unmatched. This CDR3 contains 17 residues.

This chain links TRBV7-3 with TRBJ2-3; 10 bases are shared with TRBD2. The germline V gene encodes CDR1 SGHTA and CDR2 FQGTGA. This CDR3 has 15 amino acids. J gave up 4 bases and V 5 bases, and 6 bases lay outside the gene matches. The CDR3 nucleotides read TGTGCCAGCAGCCCGGGACTAGCGACTCCAGATACGCAGTATTTT. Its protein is CASSPGLATPDTQYF.

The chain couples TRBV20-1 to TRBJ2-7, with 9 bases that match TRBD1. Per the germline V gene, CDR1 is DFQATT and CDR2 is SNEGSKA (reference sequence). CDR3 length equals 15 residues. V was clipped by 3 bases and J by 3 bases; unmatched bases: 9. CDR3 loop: CSASDTGGLIYEQYF. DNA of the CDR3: TGCAGTGCTAGTGATACAGGGGGCTTGATCTACGAGCAGTACTTC.

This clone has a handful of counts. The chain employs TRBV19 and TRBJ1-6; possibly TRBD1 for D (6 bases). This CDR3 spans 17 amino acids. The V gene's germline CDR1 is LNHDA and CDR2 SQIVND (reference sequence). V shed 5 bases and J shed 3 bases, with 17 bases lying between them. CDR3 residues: CASSPQGPRVYNSPLHF. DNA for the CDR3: TGTGCCAGTAGTCCACAGGGACCTAGGGTCTATAATTCACCCCTCCACTTT.

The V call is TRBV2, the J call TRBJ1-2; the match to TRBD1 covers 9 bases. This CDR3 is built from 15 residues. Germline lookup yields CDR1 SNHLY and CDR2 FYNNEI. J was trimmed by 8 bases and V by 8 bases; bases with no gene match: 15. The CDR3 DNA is TGTGCCAGCTCTGTATCTGGACAGGGGAATCAAGGCTACACCTTC. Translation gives CASSVSGQGNQGYTF.

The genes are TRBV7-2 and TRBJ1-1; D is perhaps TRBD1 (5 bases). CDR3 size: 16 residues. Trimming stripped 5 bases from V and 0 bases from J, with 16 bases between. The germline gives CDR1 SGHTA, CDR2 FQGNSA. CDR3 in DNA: TGTGCCAGCAGCCCGCTCTCCCCAGGGATGAACACTGAAGCTTTCTTT. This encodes CASSPLSPGMNTEAFF.